This TCR beta chain was profiled in a study of blood T cell repertoires in COVID-19. Authors' analysis steps: The authors estimated nucleated cell counts from reference gene primer amplification. Produced via immunoSEQ multiplex PCR; TCRdb's table is partial and in-frame only. D and trimming were read from the DNA, whereas the V and J calls and clone size are those reported in that table. The data show around 200,000 clones, approximately 82% seen once. This CDR3 has 12 residues. V gave up 6 bases and J gave up 4 bases, with 12 bases separating them. The germline gives CDR1 SQVTM, CDR2 ANQGSEA. The chain links TRBV29-1 to TRBJ2-5, with D maybe TRBD1 (6 bases). Material: peripheral blood. The TCR originated in a woman aged 45-65 years with acute or convalescent COVID-19. CDR3 sequence (DNA): TGCAGCGTCGACAGGTGGGGAGAGACCCAGTACTTC. Its protein is CSVDRWGETQYF.